This TCR beta chain comes out of a study of beta chain features in type 1 diabetes. The wider study: No age, gender or cell yield differences were seen between patients and healthy donors. Across the samples, roughly 98,000,000 sorted cells were examined in total. Findings and caveats of the study: Whatever favoring of shorter templates PCR might show would apply equally to patients and controls. Among all four CD4+ subsets, Type 1 diabetes patients had TCRB CDR3s that were moderately but significantly shorter.

Germline loops: CDR1 MNHEY, CDR2 SVGAGI. Deletions cut 6 bases from V and 0 bases from J, with 12 bases between. CDR3 length: 15 amino acids. For this clone: Its antigen is not identified.

The sequenced template was cDNA made from the entire isolated RNA. TCRdb keeps only in-frame clones here, not all; method: immunoSEQ multiplex PCR. The sample has about 650,000 clones, around 12% seen once. The rearrangement uses TRBV6-5 and TRBJ1-3; TRBD1 is a possible D gene (6 bases). The sequence was obtained from a man younger than 45 with type 1 diabetes. Sequenced sample: naive CD4+ T cells from blood. CDR3 DNA: TGTGCCAGCAGGAGGACAGAGAGCTCTGGAAACACCATATATTTT. Its protein is CASRRTESSGNTIYF.